Listed below are T cell receptor beta chains from one sample, sequenced in a study of CD8 T cells in Susac syndrome. One entry per CDR3 protein, called by TCRdb with MiXCR from the immunoSEQ multiplex PCR reads. Here the sample spans approximately 280,000 distinct CDR3 sequences, 70% to 90% being singletons. Input material: CD8+ T cells from PBMCs. Receptors originate from a human donor with multiple sclerosis. CDR3s include the opening cysteine and the closing phenylalanine or tryptophan. A D gene is named only where the DNA matches it firmly. Clone size is given for some rows only: seen once, a few or many times, or a class if the clone is expanded.

size: -; V: TRBV5-1; length: 15; J: TRBJ2-3; D: -; CDR3: CASSLGSTGTDTQYF; DNA: TGCGCCAGCAGCTTAGGCTCCACCGGGACAGATACGCAGTATTTT
size: -; V: TRBV20-1; length: 17; J: TRBJ2-7; D: -; CDR3: CSAGERVPSRSSYEQYF; DNA: TGCAGTGCGGGAGAACGGGTCCCCTCGAGGAGCTCCTACGAGCAGTACTTC
size: -; V: TRBV9; length: 13; J: TRBJ2-1; D: -; CDR3: CASSEGGGNEQFF; DNA: TGTGCCAGCAGCGAGGGAGGGGGCAATGAGCAGTTCTTC
size: -; V: TRBV25-1; length: 15; J: TRBJ2-1; D: TRBD2; CDR3: CASSARPSGYNEQFF; DNA: TGTGCCAGCAGTGCCCGGCCTAGCGGTTACAATGAGCAGTTCTTC
size: -; V: TRBV2; length: 13; J: TRBJ1-1; D: -; CDR3: CASFGGRKAEAFF; DNA: TGTGCCAGCTTCGGGGGGCGGAAGGCTGAAGCTTTCTTT
size: -; V: TRBV27; length: 15; J: TRBJ1-2; D: TRBD1; CDR3: CASSPTGGTNYGYTF; DNA: TGTGCCAGCAGTCCAACAGGGGGGACTAACTATGGCTACACCTTC
size: few; V: TRBV28; length: 10; J: TRBJ2-7; D: -; CDR3: CASRNYEQYF; DNA: TGTGCCAGCAGGAACTACGAGCAGTACTTC
size: -; V: TRBV7-2; length: 13; J: TRBJ2-3; D: -; CDR3: CASSSPGGDTQYF; DNA: TGTGCCAGCAGCTCTCCGGGTGGGGATACGCAGTATTTT
size: -; V: TRBV21-1; length: 17; J: TRBJ2-3; D: -; CDR3: CASSPPTGQRDGDTQYF; DNA: TGTGCCAGCAGCCCCCCGACGGGGCAACGGGATGGGGATACGCAGTATTTT
size: -; V: TRBV12-3/TRBV12-4; length: 14; J: TRBJ2-3; D: TRBD2; CDR3: CASTVAGDPDAQYF; DNA: TGTGCCAGCACCGTAGCGGGAGACCCAGATGCGCAGTATTTT
size: few; V: TRBV7-9; length: 14; J: TRBJ2-3; D: TRBD2; CDR3: CASSLAGPTDTQYF; DNA: TGTGCCAGCAGTCTAGCGGGCCCCACAGATACGCAGTATTTT
size: once; V: TRBV10-3; length: 15; J: TRBJ2-2; D: -; CDR3: CAIKLPGDDTGELFF; DNA: TGTGCCATCAAATTACCTGGAGATGACACCGGGGAGCTGTTTTTT
size: -; V: TRBV5-4; length: 13; J: TRBJ2-1; D: -; CDR3: CASSFGRVNEQFF; DNA: TGTGCCAGCAGCTTCGGGCGGGTCAATGAGCAGTTCTTC
size: once; V: TRBV28; length: 13; J: TRBJ2-5; D: -; CDR3: CASRAGLKETQYF; DNA: TGTGCCAGCAGGGCGGGTCTTAAAGAGACCCAGTACTTC
size: -; V: TRBV12-3/TRBV12-4; length: 17; J: TRBJ2-1; D: TRBD2; CDR3: CASSFRLGLAGYNEQFF; DNA: TGTGCCAGCAGTTTCCGGCTCGGACTAGCGGGATACAATGAGCAGTTCTTC
size: -; V: TRBV27; length: 16; J: TRBJ1-4; D: -; CDR3: CASSLYPKTTNEKLFF; DNA: TGTGCCAGCAGTTTATACCCAAAGACAACTAATGAAAAACTGTTTTTT
size: once; V: TRBV9; length: 13; J: TRBJ2-3; D: -; CDR3: CASSVETTDTQYF; DNA: TGTGCCAGCAGCGTAGAGACCACAGATACGCAGTATTTT
size: -; V: TRBV12-3/TRBV12-4; length: 17; J: TRBJ2-5; D: TRBD2; CDR3: CASSPGLAGGPRETQYF; DNA: TGTGCCAGCAGCCCAGGACTAGCGGGAGGGCCGCGGGAGACCCAGTACTTC
size: once; V: TRBV18; length: 15; J: TRBJ2-3; D: -; CDR3: CASSPREIRTDTQYF; DNA: TGTGCCAGCTCACCACGGGAGATCCGAACAGATACGCAGTATTTT
size: once; V: TRBV29-1; length: 10; J: TRBJ1-1; D: -; CDR3: CSVLTAEVFF; DNA: TGCAGCGTGTTGACGGCTGAAGTTTTCTTT
size: -; V: TRBV5-1; length: 15; J: TRBJ2-1; D: -; CDR3: CASSFGTSSRDEQFF; DNA: TGCGCCAGCAGCTTCGGTACTTCGTCCCGTGATGAGCAGTTCTTC
size: -; V: TRBV7-9; length: 15; J: TRBJ2-3; D: TRBD2; CDR3: CASSFGGRETDTQYF; DNA: TGTGCCAGCAGCTTCGGCGGGCGGGAGACAGATACGCAGTATTTT
size: -; V: TRBV12-3/TRBV12-4; length: 13; J: TRBJ1-1; D: -; CDR3: CASSLAPSTEAFF; DNA: TGTGCCAGCAGTTTAGCGCCTAGCACTGAAGCTTTCTTT
size: -; V: TRBV20-1; length: 15; J: TRBJ2-7; D: TRBD2; CDR3: CSARDIAGGAYEQYF; DNA: TGCAGTGCTAGAGATATAGCGGGAGGGGCCTACGAGCAGTACTTC
size: -; V: TRBV6-2/TRBV6-3; length: 18; J: TRBJ2-1; D: -; CDR3: CASSFPIDRSGSYNEQFF; DNA: TGTGCCAGCAGTTTCCCCATTGATAGGAGCGGATCCTACAATGAGCAGTTCTTC
size: -; V: TRBV2; length: 11; J: TRBJ1-1; D: -; CDR3: CASGPATEAFF; DNA: TGTGCCAGCGGGCCAGCCACTGAAGCTTTCTTT
size: -; V: TRBV27; length: 14; J: TRBJ2-6; D: -; CDR3: CASGDGIGANVLTF; DNA: TGTGCCAGCGGGGACGGGATAGGGGCCAACGTCCTGACTTTC
size: -; V: TRBV28; length: 15; J: TRBJ2-3; D: TRBD2; CDR3: CASTLAGTDADTQYF; DNA: TGTGCCAGCACCTTAGCGGGAACTGACGCAGATACGCAGTATTTT